These 21 T cell receptor beta chains came from one sample sequenced in a study of cytomegalovirus exposure and HLA in healthy donors. With 60 Vbeta and 13 Jbeta primers, the PCR was carried out. Assay: immunoSEQ multiplex PCR; the TCRdb copy retains only in-frame clones and omits some. The sample has approximately 98,000 clones; more than 60% are singletons. Sequencing input: PBMCs. These receptors were obtained from a man between 18 and 29 years old in good health and CMV-seropositive.

This rearrangement joins TRBV9 to TRBJ2-3; 11 nucleotides line up with TRBD2. After removal of 0 bases from V and 4 bases from J, the junction contained 4 bases not matched to a gene. Germline-derived CDR1 and CDR2 are SGDLS and YYNGEE. CDR3 length: 16 residues. CDR3 loop: CASSVALAGGADTQYF. Written as DNA, the CDR3 is TGTGCCAGCAGCGTAGCCCTAGCGGGGGGTGCAGATACGCAGTATTTT. The whole variable domain, remainder taken from reference TRBV9 and TRBJ2-3, is DSGVTQTPKHLITATGQRVTLRCSPRSGDLSVYWYQQSLDQGLQFLIQYYNGEERAKGNILERFSAQQFPDLHSELNLSSLELGDSALYFCASSVALAGGADTQYFGPGTRLTVL.

The CDR3 loop reads CAWSVKVAGPDTQYF. The CDR3 DNA is TGTGCCTGGAGTGTAAAGGTAGCGGGGCCAGATACGCAGTATTTT. The chain carries TRBV30 and TRBJ2-3, with 8 bases matching TRBD2. The trim removed 0 bases at V and 4 bases at J, leaving 6 bases unmatched. CDR1 and CDR2 from the germline V gene are GTSNPN and SVGIG (reference sequence). CDR3 length: 15 amino acids.

The chain carries TRBV9 and TRBJ2-7, with a possible D match to TRBD2 (6 bases). This CDR3 spans 13 amino acids. V dropped 4 bases and J dropped 3 bases, with 11 bases sitting between them. Looked up from germline, CDR1 is SGDLS and CDR2 is YYNGEE. DNA for the CDR3: TGTGCCAGCAGCCCGGGACTTCTCTACGAGCAGTACTTC. Amino acids: CASSPGLLYEQYF.

In this sample, this clone turned up once. J is TRBJ1-5 and V is TRBV7-8; 9 bases align to TRBD1. The CDR3 length is 17 residues. V lost 5 bases, J lost 1 base, and 9 bases stayed unmatched. Per the germline V gene, CDR1 is SGHVS and CDR2 is FQNEAQ. This chain's CDR3 is CASSPGQGLLSNQPQHF. As DNA, the CDR3 is TGTGCCAGCAGCCCTGGACAGGGGTTACTCAGCAATCAGCCCCAGCATTTT.

The rearrangement uses TRBV19 and TRBJ1-1; D is uncertain. The CDR3 has 15 amino acids. V dropped 4 bases and J dropped 1 base, with 13 bases sitting between them. Germline V gene lookup returns CDR1 LNHDA and CDR2 SQIVND (reference sequence). The CDR3 spells CASSNYFSPNTEAFF. The CDR3 DNA is TGTGCCAGTAGTAATTACTTTAGCCCGAACACTGAAGCTTTCTTT.

The DNA for the CDR3 is TGCGCCAGCAGCATACCGGGGGTGGGGGAAAAGAGCTCCTACAATGAGCAGTTCTTC. Residues: CASSIPGVGEKSSYNEQFF. The gene calls are TRBV5-1 and TRBJ2-1; a possible D gene is TRBD2 (6 bases). This CDR3 is 19 amino acids long. The V end lost 4 bases, the J end lost 0 bases, and 23 bases lay between the germline ends. The germline V gene has CDR1 SGHRS and CDR2 YFSETQ.

This chain uses TRBV5-1 with TRBJ2-7; 12 bases match TRBD2. The V gene's germline CDR1 is SGHRS and CDR2 YFSETQ. The J segment lost 6 bases and the V segment lost 0 bases, leaving 7 bases of the junction unmatched. The CDR3 extends over 16 amino acids. The CDR3 region has the DNA TGCGCCAGCAGCTTGGGACTAGCGGGGGTTATGGGCGAGCAGTACTTC. It codes for CASSLGLAGVMGEQYF.

V gene TRBV7-2 combines with J gene TRBJ1-6; weak D call: TRBD1 (6 bases). Germline V gives CDR1 SGHTA, CDR2 FQGNSA. The CDR3 runs 17 residues. V shed 4 bases and J shed 9 bases, with 22 bases lying between them. The CDR3 sequence: CASSSHEAQGWGSPLHF. In DNA form, the CDR3 reads TGTGCCAGCAGCTCCCATGAGGCACAGGGATGGGGTTCACCCCTCCACTTT.

The J gene is TRBJ2-5, the V gene TRBV5-1; TRBD1 agrees at 7 bases. With 4 bases clipped from V and 2 bases from J, the junction kept 5 bases outside the gene matches. This CDR3 has 14 residues. Germline CDR1 and CDR2: SGHRS and YFSETQ. The CDR3 coding sequence is TGCGCCAGCAGCCCCCTGACAGGGCAAGAGACCCAGTACTTC. This encodes CASSPLTGQETQYF.

This clone was counted between two and nine times. The chain joins TRBV7-9 to TRBJ2-7, with TRBD1 identical over 7 bases. This CDR3 spans 14 amino acids. Germline values: CDR1 SEHNR, CDR2 FQNEAQ (reference sequence). The junction had 5 bases not matched to a gene; V was cut back by 4 bases and J by 2 bases. CDR3 in DNA: TGTGCCAGCAGCTCCCCGGGGACAGCCTACGAGCAGTACTTC. Its translation: CASSSPGTAYEQYF.

This chain joins TRBV27 and TRBJ2-2; possibly TRBD1 for D (5 bases). Trimming shortened V by 2 bases and J by 2 bases, and 12 bases separated the two germline ends. The CDR3 has 16 residues. Germline CDR1 MNHEY, CDR2 SMNVEV (reference sequence). This chain's CDR3 is CASSLRGLPNTGELFF. CDR3 DNA sequence: TGTGCCAGCAGTTTAAGGGGCTTGCCAAACACCGGGGAGCTGTTTTTT.

The rearrangement uses TRBV11-1 and TRBJ2-3; 7 bases map to TRBD1. V lost 2 bases, J lost 1 base, and 3 bases stayed unmatched. The germline CDR1 and CDR2 sequences are SGHAT and FQDESV (reference sequence). The CDR3 covers 15 residues. The chain's CDR3 is CASSLYTGGTDTQYF. The CDR3 DNA is TGTGCCAGCAGCTTATATACAGGGGGCACAGATACGCAGTATTTT.

V is TRBV7-9 and J is TRBJ2-2; weak D call: TRBD1 (6 bases). V was shortened by 5 bases and J by 6 bases, with 7 bases between the two germline ends. CDR3 length equals 12 residues. Germline V CDR1 and CDR2: SEHNR, FQNEAQ (reference sequence). CDR3 sequence: CASSEGAGELFF. The CDR3 DNA reads TGTGCCAGCAGCGAGGGGGCCGGGGAGCTGTTTTTT.

In this sample, this clone turned up a few times. The chain has TRBV4-1 and TRBJ1-5; TRBD1 aligns across 11 bases. Germline assignment: CDR1 MGHRA and CDR2 YSYEKL. This CDR3 contains 17 residues. The V segment lost 1 base and the J segment 1 base; nucleotides outside the gene matches: 3. The CDR3 DNA is TGCGCCAGCAGCCAAGGGACAGGGGGCAAGAGCAATCAGCCCCAGCATTTT. Translation gives CASSQGTGGKSNQPQHF.

This chain joins TRBV30 and TRBJ1-2; D remains unclear. V lost 1 base and J 7 bases, leaving 13 bases between the germline ends. Germline assignment: CDR1 GTSNPN and CDR2 SVGIG (reference sequence). The CDR3 loop spans 13 amino acids. In DNA form, the CDR3 reads TGTGCCTGGAGTGACCGGGTTTCGGGTGGCTACACCTTC. It translates to CAWSDRVSGGYTF.

The rearrangement joins TRBV6-6 to TRBJ2-7, with 14 bases matching TRBD2. Unmatched junction bases numbered 6, after V lost 6 bases and J lost 5 bases. The germline V gene encodes CDR1 MNHNY and CDR2 SVGAGI (reference sequence). The CDR3 runs to 15 residues. In DNA form, the CDR3 reads TGTGCCAGCAGCAAGACTAGCGGGGGGGCGGACGAGCAGTACTTC. Encoded protein: CASSKTSGGADEQYF.

The chain employs TRBV7-3 and TRBJ1-1, with unresolved D. Germline values: CDR1 SGHTA, CDR2 FQGTGA. V was cut by 5 bases and J by 1 base, with 8 bases left in between. The CDR3 totals 13 residues. Written as DNA, the CDR3 is TGTGCCAGCAGCACGTCAGGGAACACTGAAGCTTTCTTT. This sequence encodes CASSTSGNTEAFF.

The rearrangement links TRBV27 to TRBJ2-1; 8 bases are shared with TRBD2. From germline, CDR1 is MNHEY and CDR2 SMNVEV (reference sequence). J gave up 4 bases and V 7 bases, and 9 bases lay outside the gene matches. The CDR3 runs to 15 residues. The chain's CDR3 is CASIRAGGLYNEQFF. CDR3 DNA sequence: TGTGCCAGCATCCGCGCGGGGGGCCTATACAATGAGCAGTTCTTC.

V is TRBV6-6 and J is TRBJ1-3, with D tentatively TRBD1 (6 bases). The V gene lost 2 bases and the J gene lost 0 bases, with 11 bases spanning the gap. Per germline, CDR1 MNHNY and CDR2 SVGAGI (reference sequence). The CDR3 spans 16 residues. DNA of the CDR3: TGTGCCAGCAGTTACCCGGACAGCCGCTCTGGAAACACCATATATTTT. Protein sequence: CASSYPDSRSGNTIYF.

The chain is built from TRBV5-1 and TRBJ2-7; D possibly corresponds to TRBD1 (6 bases). V was pared by 2 bases and J by 0 bases, with 12 bases between. This CDR3 is built from 15 residues. Germline-derived CDR1 and CDR2 are SGHRS and YFSETQ. In DNA form, the CDR3 reads TGCGCCAGCAGCTTCCCGGACAGTCCCTCCTACGAGCAGTACTTC. Encoded protein: CASSFPDSPSYEQYF.

The chain combines TRBV7-9 with TRBJ2-7, with D maybe TRBD2 (6 bases). The V end was cut by 1 base, the J end by 2 bases, with 15 bases between. The germline gives CDR1 SEHNR, CDR2 FQNEAQ (reference sequence). The CDR3 contains 16 residues. Here the CDR3 reads CASSLEGTSRAYEQYF. In nucleotides, the CDR3 is TGTGCCAGCAGCTTAGAGGGGACTTCACGAGCCTACGAGCAGTACTTC.